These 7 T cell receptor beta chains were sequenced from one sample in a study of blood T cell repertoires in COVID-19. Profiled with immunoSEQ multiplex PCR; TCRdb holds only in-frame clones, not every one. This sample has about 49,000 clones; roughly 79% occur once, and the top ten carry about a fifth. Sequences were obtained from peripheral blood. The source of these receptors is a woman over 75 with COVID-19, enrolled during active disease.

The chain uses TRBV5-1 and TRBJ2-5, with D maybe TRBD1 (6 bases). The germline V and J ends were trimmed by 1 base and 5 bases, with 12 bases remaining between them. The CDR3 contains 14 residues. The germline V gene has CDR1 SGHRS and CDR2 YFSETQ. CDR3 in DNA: TGCGCCAGCAGCTTGAGTCCAGGGGTGGAGACCCAGTACTTC. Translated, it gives CASSLSPGVETQYF.

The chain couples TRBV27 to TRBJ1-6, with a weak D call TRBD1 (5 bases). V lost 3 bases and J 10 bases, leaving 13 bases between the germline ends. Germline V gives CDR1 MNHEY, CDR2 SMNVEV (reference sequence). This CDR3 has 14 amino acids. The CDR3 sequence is CASSFVGARSPLHF. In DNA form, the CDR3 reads TGTGCCAGCAGTTTTGTTGGGGCTCGGTCACCCCTCCACTTT.

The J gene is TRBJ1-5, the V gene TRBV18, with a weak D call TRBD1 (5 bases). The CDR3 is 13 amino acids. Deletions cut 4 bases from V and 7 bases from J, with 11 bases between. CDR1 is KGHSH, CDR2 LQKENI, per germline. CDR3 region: CASSQGRDQPQHF. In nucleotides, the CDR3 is TGTGCCAGCTCACAAGGGCGGGACCAGCCCCAGCATTTT.

DNA of the CDR3: TGTGCCAGCAGCGTGACAGGAGGTTCCTACGAGCAGTACTTC. This codes for CASSVTGGSYEQYF. The chain is built from TRBV9 and TRBJ2-7, with D possibly matching TRBD1 (6 bases). Germline values: CDR1 SGDLS, CDR2 YYNGEE. Trimming shortened V by 2 bases and J by 1 base, and 10 bases separated the two germline ends. The CDR3 covers 14 residues. Filled out from reference TRBV9 and TRBJ2-7, the complete variable domain reads DSGVTQTPKHLITATGQRVTLRCSPRSGDLSVYWYQQSLDQGLQFLIQYYNGEERAKGNILERFSAQQFPDLHSELNLSSLELGDSALYFCASSVTGGSYEQYFGPGTRLTVT.

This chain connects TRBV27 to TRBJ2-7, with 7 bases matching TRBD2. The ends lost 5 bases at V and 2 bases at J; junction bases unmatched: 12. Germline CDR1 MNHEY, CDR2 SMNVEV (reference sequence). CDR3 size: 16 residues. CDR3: CASSPLRSGNAYEQYF. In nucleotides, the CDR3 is TGTGCCAGCAGTCCACTAAGGAGCGGGAATGCCTACGAGCAGTACTTC.

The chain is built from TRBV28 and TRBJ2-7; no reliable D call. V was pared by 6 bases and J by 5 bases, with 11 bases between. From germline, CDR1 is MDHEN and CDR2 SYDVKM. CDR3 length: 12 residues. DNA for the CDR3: TGTGCCAGCAGACAAGAATTCGACGAGCAGTACTTC. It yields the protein CASRQEFDEQYF.

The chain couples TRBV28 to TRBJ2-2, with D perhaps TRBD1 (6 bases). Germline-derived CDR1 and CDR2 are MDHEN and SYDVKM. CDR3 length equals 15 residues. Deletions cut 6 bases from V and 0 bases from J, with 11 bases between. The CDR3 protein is CASRPQGANTGELFF. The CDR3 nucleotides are TGTGCCAGCAGACCACAGGGCGCGAACACCGGGGAGCTGTTTTTT.